This T cell receptor beta chain was found in a study of PD-L1 blockade in urothelial cancer. Study context: About 90% of the roughly 29 patients were men whose urothelial cancer was bladder-origin. Reported median T cell count for blood samples was 120,000 to 150,000.

The germline V gene encodes CDR1 MNHEY and CDR2 SMNVEV (reference sequence). Trimming left V 7 bases short and J 7 bases short, with 13 bases between. This CDR3 spans 12 amino acids. The protocol was immunoSEQ multiplex PCR, while the TCRdb copy is restricted to in-frame clones and leaves out a portion. The data show about 39,000 clones, with approximately 90% seen just once and 1.5% to 2% held by the top ten. This TCR was recovered from a man aged 60-69 years with urothelial cancer. The specimen comprised PBMCs, sampled around atezolizumab (anti-PD-L1) treatment. This chain connects TRBV27 to TRBJ1-2; the D gene is possibly TRBD1 (6 bases). Here the CDR3 DNA reads TGTGCCAGCAAATCCGGGGGGCTTGGCTACACCTTC. Amino acids: CASKSGGLGYTF.